This T cell receptor (beta chain) was sequenced for a study of T cell repertoires in cytomegalovirus infection. Study-wide background: A matching HLA type, together with CMV infection, was signaled by public TCR beta signatures. General study points: Cumulative public TCR beta family frequency identified CMV carriers with the relevant HLA. HLA-C-restricted CMV clonotypes gave the most frequent clonotype in two of eight donors.

TCRdb re-analysed the reads in MiXCR, keeping a single row per CDR3 protein. Among under 800,000 distinct CDR3 sequences listed, approximately 24% were seen once. V shed 0 bases and J 6 bases; nucleotides not matched to a gene: 16. The germline V gene has CDR1 SGHVS and CDR2 FQNEAQ. There are 19 residues in the CDR3. There are a few counts of this clonotype. The antigen is undetermined. The J gene is TRBJ2-3, the V gene TRBV7-8; 9 bases line up with TRBD1. This sequence originates from a human donor in good health (CMV status not recorded). Some clones in this sample may be carry-over from other donors' samples. The sequenced sample was CD8+ T cells from PBMCs. The CDR3 region is CASSLAEYQGTGFADTQYF. The CDR3 coding sequence is TGTGCCAGCAGCTTAGCTGAGTATCAGGGGACAGGGTTTGCGGATACGCAGTATTTT.